These T cell receptor beta chains were read from a single sample in a study of CD8+ T cells in alopecia areata. The data were produced by immunoSEQ multiplex PCR, yet TCRdb's version contains in-frame clones alone and is incomplete. The sample has 100,000 to 150,000 clones, over 50% seen once. The sample here was CD4+ T cells sorted from blood, taken at week 0. The receptors here all came from a human donor with alopecia areata. The CDR3 runs from the conserved cysteine through the conserved F or W. A D gene is named only where the DNA matches it firmly. Size tells how often a clone was seen (once, few, many) or the class of an expanded clone, and some rows leave it out.

size: NA
J: TRBJ2-5
D: NA
V: TRBV2
CDR3: CASSESEGQETQYF
DNA: TGTGCCAGCAGTGAGTCCGAGGGGCAGGAGACCCAGTACTTC

size: NA
J: TRBJ2-7
D: NA
V: TRBV4-3
CDR3: CASSQDLSGPRYEQYF
DNA: TGCGCCAGCAGCCAAGATCTATCCGGCCCACGATACGAGCAGTACTTC

size: NA
J: TRBJ2-7
D: NA
V: TRBV5-1
CDR3: CASSLGDTGYEQYF
DNA: TGCGCCAGCAGCTTGGGGGACACCGGCTACGAGCAGTACTTC

size: NA
J: TRBJ1-5
D: NA
V: TRBV28
CDR3: CATIPGRLHIRGQPQHF
DNA: TGTGCCACTATCCCGGGGCGCTTACATATACGGGGTCAGCCCCAGCATTTT

size: few
J: TRBJ2-3
D: NA
V: TRBV11-2
CDR3: CASSRREGPQAQYF
DNA: TGTGCCAGCAGCAGGAGGGAAGGGCCCCAGGCGCAGTATTTT

size: NA
J: TRBJ2-4
D: NA
V: TRBV18
CDR3: CASSPTGADFNIQYF
DNA: TGTGCCAGCTCTCCTACCGGGGCGGATTTCAACATTCAGTACTTC

size: NA
J: TRBJ2-1
D: TRBD1
V: TRBV15
CDR3: CATSGQGTSSYNEQFF
DNA: TGTGCCACCAGCGGACAGGGAACAAGCTCCTACAATGAGCAGTTCTTC

size: few
J: TRBJ2-1
D: TRBD2
V: TRBV4-2
CDR3: CASSDSGGAYNEQFF
DNA: TGTGCCAGCAGTGATAGCGGGGGGGCATACAATGAGCAGTTCTTC

size: few
J: TRBJ2-3
D: TRBD2
V: TRBV5-1
CDR3: CASSLELTSGGTDTQYF
DNA: TGCGCCAGCAGCTTGGAATTGACTAGCGGGGGCACAGATACGCAGTATTTT

size: NA
J: TRBJ2-3
D: NA
V: TRBV5-1
CDR3: CASSPQRADTQYF
DNA: TGCGCCAGCAGTCCCCAGAGGGCAGATACGCAGTATTTT

size: NA
J: TRBJ1-2
D: TRBD1
V: TRBV4-3
CDR3: CASSQAGGGVYGYTF
DNA: TGCGCCAGCAGCCAAGCGGGAGGGGGCGTGTATGGCTACACCTTC

size: NA
J: TRBJ1-1
D: TRBD1
V: TRBV9
CDR3: CASSVQGADTEAFF
DNA: TGTGCCAGCAGCGTACAGGGGGCCGACACTGAAGCTTTCTTT

size: NA
J: TRBJ1-5
D: TRBD1
V: TRBV4-1
CDR3: CASSQGPGTGGQPQHF
DNA: TGCGCCAGCAGCCAAGGGCCGGGGACAGGGGGTCAGCCCCAGCATTTT

size: once
J: TRBJ2-5
D: TRBD1
V: TRBV30
CDR3: CAWSGQALRQTQYF
DNA: TGTGCCTGGAGCGGACAGGCCCTCCGACAGACCCAGTACTTC

size: few
J: TRBJ1-4
D: TRBD1
V: TRBV7-2
CDR3: CASGEQGREKLFF
DNA: TGTGCCAGCGGGGAACAGGGGAGAGAAAAACTGTTTTTT

size: NA
J: TRBJ1-4
D: NA
V: TRBV7-3
CDR3: CASSLISLCATNEKLFF
DNA: TGTGCCAGCAGCTTAATCTCTTTATGTGCAACTAATGAAAAACTGTTTTTT

size: few
J: TRBJ2-3
D: TRBD2
V: TRBV5-1
CDR3: CASSLASGKNTDTQYF
DNA: TGCGCCAGCAGCTTGGCTAGCGGGAAGAACACAGATACGCAGTATTTT

size: NA
J: TRBJ1-3
D: NA
V: TRBV6-6
CDR3: CASWNSGNTIYF
DNA: TGTGCCAGCTGGAACTCTGGAAACACCATATATTTT

size: NA
J: TRBJ2-7
D: NA
V: TRBV4-2
CDR3: CASSQGYLGTREQYF
DNA: TGTGCCAGCAGCCAAGGTTATCTAGGGACGCGCGAGCAGTACTTC

size: NA
J: TRBJ2-1
D: NA
V: TRBV5-6
CDR3: CASSLLGAIFF
DNA: TGTGCCAGCAGCTTGTTAGGGGCAATCTTCTTC

size: few
J: TRBJ2-3
D: NA
V: TRBV7-3
CDR3: CASSPTGPDTQYF
DNA: TGTGCCAGCAGCCCGACGGGGCCAGATACGCAGTATTTT

size: NA
J: TRBJ2-7
D: NA
V: TRBV14
CDR3: CASSQEWQGNEQYF
DNA: TGTGCCAGCAGCCAAGAGTGGCAGGGGAACGAGCAGTACTTC

size: NA
J: TRBJ2-4
D: NA
V: TRBV10-3
CDR3: CAISEGGTEKNIQYF
DNA: TGTGCCATCAGTGAGGGCGGGACAGAGAAAAACATTCAGTACTTC

size: NA
J: TRBJ2-5
D: TRBD2
V: TRBV5-1
CDR3: CASSAGTKETQYF
DNA: TGCGCCAGCAGCGCCGGGACTAAAGAGACCCAGTACTTC

size: NA
J: TRBJ1-1
D: NA
V: TRBV19
CDR3: CASSTPRMLGAEAFF
DNA: TGTGCCAGTAGTACACCAAGGATGCTGGGCGCTGAAGCTTTCTTT

size: NA
J: TRBJ1-5
D: NA
V: TRBV4-1
CDR3: CASSPLGAHNNQPQHF
DNA: TGCGCCAGCAGCCCCCTGGGCGCACATAACAATCAGCCCCAGCATTTT

size: once
J: TRBJ1-1
D: TRBD1
V: TRBV10-3
CDR3: CAISGQGRGEAFF
DNA: TGTGCCATCAGTGGACAGGGGAGGGGAGAAGCTTTCTTT

size: NA
J: TRBJ1-5
D: NA
V: TRBV14
CDR3: CASSQEWGGNQPQHF
DNA: TGTGCCAGCAGCCAAGAATGGGGTGGAAATCAGCCCCAGCATTTT

size: NA
J: TRBJ2-4
D: TRBD1
V: TRBV6-1
CDR3: CASSEPWNRGMGVDGIQYF
DNA: TGTGCCAGCAGTGAACCATGGAACAGGGGAATGGGGGTTGACGGCATTCAGTACTTC

size: NA
J: TRBJ2-5
D: TRBD2
V: TRBV5-4
CDR3: CASSGDRTSGGARETQYF
DNA: TGTGCCAGCAGCGGAGACCGGACTAGCGGGGGGGCCCGGGAGACCCAGTACTTC

size: few
J: TRBJ2-5
D: NA
V: TRBV10-3
CDR3: CAATGLDQETQYF
DNA: TGTGCCGCGACGGGGCTAGACCAAGAGACCCAGTACTTC

size: NA
J: TRBJ2-3
D: TRBD1
V: TRBV7-2
CDR3: CASSFDRESTDTQYF
DNA: TGTGCCAGCAGTTTTGACAGGGAAAGCACAGATACGCAGTATTTT

size: once
J: TRBJ2-7
D: NA
V: TRBV5-1
CDR3: CASSLRPAQDEQYF
DNA: TGCGCCAGCAGCTTGAGGCCAGCCCAGGATGAGCAGTACTTC

size: NA
J: TRBJ1-2
D: NA
V: TRBV2
CDR3: CASSPDSAGYGYTF
DNA: TGTGCCAGCAGCCCAGATTCGGCTGGATATGGCTACACCTTC

size: NA
J: TRBJ2-5
D: NA
V: TRBV7-2
CDR3: CASSLADGSLQTQYF
DNA: TGTGCCAGCAGCTTAGCCGACGGGTCCCTACAGACCCAGTACTTC

size: NA
J: TRBJ2-5
D: NA
V: TRBV5-1
CDR3: CASNLRGLSGETQYF
DNA: TGCGCCAGCAACCTAAGGGGACTCTCCGGGGAGACCCAGTACTTC

size: NA
J: TRBJ1-1
D: NA
V: TRBV6-1
CDR3: CASSDWGGVGFF
DNA: TGTGCCAGCAGTGACTGGGGGGGGGTAGGTTTCTTT

size: few
J: TRBJ2-6
D: NA
V: TRBV15
CDR3: CATSRDRYRASGANVLTF
DNA: TGTGCCACCAGCAGAGATCGGTACAGGGCCTCTGGGGCCAACGTCCTGACTTTC

size: NA
J: TRBJ2-7
D: NA
V: TRBV2
CDR3: CASSGHYEQYF
DNA: TGTGCCAGCAGTGGTCACTACGAGCAGTACTTC

size: few
J: TRBJ2-7
D: TRBD1
V: TRBV29-1
CDR3: CSVADRARGEQYF
DNA: TGCAGCGTCGCCGACAGGGCTCGGGGCGAGCAGTACTTC

size: NA
J: TRBJ1-1
D: NA
V: TRBV5-6
CDR3: CASSRRPGMGGTEAFF
DNA: TGTGCCAGCAGCAGACGACCGGGAATGGGGGGAACTGAAGCTTTCTTT

size: NA
J: TRBJ2-3
D: TRBD2
V: TRBV9
CDR3: CASSYIAGEDTQYF
DNA: TGTGCCAGCAGCTATATAGCGGGGGAAGATACGCAGTATTTT

size: NA
J: TRBJ2-1
D: NA
V: TRBV10-3
CDR3: CAISEAAAEQFF
DNA: TGTGCCATCAGTGAGGCCGCGGCTGAGCAGTTCTTC

size: NA
J: TRBJ1-2
D: NA
V: TRBV6-5
CDR3: CASSYGRSRGYTF
DNA: TGTGCCAGCAGTTACGGCAGGTCGCGGGGCTACACCTTC

size: NA
J: TRBJ2-7
D: TRBD1
V: TRBV4-2
CDR3: CASSQDLRGQYEQYF
DNA: TGTGCCAGCAGCCAAGATTTACGGGGACAGTACGAGCAGTACTTC

size: NA
J: TRBJ2-1
D: TRBD2
V: TRBV6-4
CDR3: CASRREGLADNEQFF
DNA: TGTGCCAGCAGGAGGGAGGGACTAGCGGACAATGAGCAGTTCTTC

size: NA
J: TRBJ1-4
D: TRBD1
V: TRBV5-1
CDR3: CASSEDRGQGKLFF
DNA: TGCGCCAGCAGCGAGGACAGGGGGCAAGGAAAACTGTTTTTT

size: NA
J: TRBJ2-1
D: TRBD2
V: TRBV25-1
CDR3: CASSRSGTSGYNEQFF
DNA: TGTGCCAGCAGTAGGTCCGGGACTAGCGGCTACAATGAGCAGTTCTTC

size: NA
J: TRBJ2-1
D: NA
V: TRBV4-2
CDR3: CASSQSALGENEQFF
DNA: TGTGCCAGCAGCCAGAGTGCGCTTGGGGAAAATGAGCAGTTCTTC

size: NA
J: TRBJ2-3
D: TRBD2
V: TRBV7-2
CDR3: CASSFLAGTTDTQYF
DNA: TGTGCCAGCAGCTTTCTAGCGGGTACGACAGATACGCAGTATTTT

size: NA
J: TRBJ1-1
D: NA
V: TRBV28
CDR3: CASIEQGWNTEAFF
DNA: TGTGCCAGCATTGAGCAGGGCTGGAACACTGAAGCTTTCTTT

size: NA
J: TRBJ2-7
D: TRBD1
V: TRBV5-4
CDR3: CASSPGQGVKCEQYF
DNA: TGTGCCAGCAGCCCGGGACAGGGGGTAAAGTGCGAGCAGTACTTC

size: once
J: TRBJ1-2
D: NA
V: TRBV27
CDR3: CASSAGLTAMGYTF
DNA: TGTGCCAGCAGTGCGGGCCTAACAGCGATGGGCTACACCTTC

size: few
J: TRBJ2-3
D: NA
V: TRBV5-1
CDR3: CASSLADTQYF
DNA: TGCGCCAGCAGCTTGGCAGATACGCAGTATTTT

size: NA
J: TRBJ2-1
D: NA
V: TRBV6-5
CDR3: CASRSTSRYNEQFF
DNA: TGTGCCAGCAGGTCCACTAGCCGCTACAATGAGCAGTTCTTC

size: few
J: TRBJ2-4
D: TRBD2
V: TRBV27
CDR3: CASSFLAGGLVKNIQYF
DNA: TGTGCCAGCAGTTTCTTAGCGGGGGGGCTGGTCAAAAACATTCAGTACTTC

size: NA
J: TRBJ1-2
D: NA
V: TRBV7-2
CDR3: CARRAEDGYGYTF
DNA: TGTGCCAGGAGGGCGGAGGACGGCTATGGCTACACCTTC

size: few
J: TRBJ2-3
D: TRBD2
V: TRBV30
CDR3: CAWSVSLAGTDTQYF
DNA: TGTGCCTGGAGTGTATCACTAGCGGGCACAGATACGCAGTATTTT